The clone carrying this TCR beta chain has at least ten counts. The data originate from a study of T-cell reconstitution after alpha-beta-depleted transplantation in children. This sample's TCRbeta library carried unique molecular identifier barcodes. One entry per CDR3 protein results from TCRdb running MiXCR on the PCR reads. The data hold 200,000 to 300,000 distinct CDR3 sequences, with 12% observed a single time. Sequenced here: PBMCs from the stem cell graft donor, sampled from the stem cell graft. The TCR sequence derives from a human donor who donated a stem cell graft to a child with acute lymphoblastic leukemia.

This chain's CDR3 is CASSQDPGRGSGELFF. The DNA for the CDR3 is TGTGCCAGCAGCCAAGATCCCGGCAGGGGGTCCGGGGAGCTGTTTTTT. The genes are TRBV14 and TRBJ2-2; 7 bases match TRBD1. Germline V gene sequence: CDR1 SGHDN, CDR2 FVKESK. The CDR3 totals 16 residues. V was clipped by 0 bases and J by 6 bases; unmatched bases: 7.